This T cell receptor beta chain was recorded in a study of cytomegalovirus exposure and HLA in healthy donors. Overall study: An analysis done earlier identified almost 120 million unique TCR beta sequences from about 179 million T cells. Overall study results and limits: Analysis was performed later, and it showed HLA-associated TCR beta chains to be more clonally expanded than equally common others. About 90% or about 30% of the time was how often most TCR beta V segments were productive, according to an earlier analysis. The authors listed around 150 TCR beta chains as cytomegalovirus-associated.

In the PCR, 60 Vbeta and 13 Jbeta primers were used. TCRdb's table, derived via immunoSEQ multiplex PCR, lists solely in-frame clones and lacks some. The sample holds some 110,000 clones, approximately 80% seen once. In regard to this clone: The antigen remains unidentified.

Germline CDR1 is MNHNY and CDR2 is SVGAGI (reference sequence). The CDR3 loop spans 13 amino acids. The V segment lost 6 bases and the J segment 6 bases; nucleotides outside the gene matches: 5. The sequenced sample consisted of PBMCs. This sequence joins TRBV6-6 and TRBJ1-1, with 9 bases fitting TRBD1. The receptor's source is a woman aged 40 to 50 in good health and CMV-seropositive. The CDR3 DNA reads TGTGCCAGCAGGGTGGACAGGGGCGCTGAAGCTTTCTTT. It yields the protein CASRVDRGAEAFF.